This TCR beta chain is from a study of identical twins. Broader study findings: Fewer insertions marked abundant cord blood beta clonotypes; young adult naive trended weakly, memory not at all. Invariant populations such as MAIT and iNKT cells could partly muddle zero-insertion analyses. Conclusions rested on cross-sectional statistics rather than following the same donors.

About this clonotype itself: Its cognate antigen is unknown.

Template switching, a step in the protocol, added a universal primer site, and cDNA carried unique molecular identifiers. In TCRdb, the 5' RACE reads were re-called with MiXCR into one record per CDR3 protein. The sample holds approximately 260,000 distinct CDR3 sequences, over 12% seen once. This receptor was obtained from a woman aged 18-35 years in good health. Sequencing was carried out using memory (CD45RO+) T cells sorted from blood.

CDR3 loop: CASSLGVGAGNTIYF. CDR3 coding DNA: TGTGCCAGCAGCTTAGGGGTGGGTGCTGGAAACACCATATATTTT. The J gene is TRBJ1-3, the V gene TRBV7-2, with D unclear. From germline, CDR1 is SGHTA and CDR2 FQGNSA. V was pared by 1 base and J by 2 bases, with 9 bases between. The CDR3 sequence is 15 residues long.